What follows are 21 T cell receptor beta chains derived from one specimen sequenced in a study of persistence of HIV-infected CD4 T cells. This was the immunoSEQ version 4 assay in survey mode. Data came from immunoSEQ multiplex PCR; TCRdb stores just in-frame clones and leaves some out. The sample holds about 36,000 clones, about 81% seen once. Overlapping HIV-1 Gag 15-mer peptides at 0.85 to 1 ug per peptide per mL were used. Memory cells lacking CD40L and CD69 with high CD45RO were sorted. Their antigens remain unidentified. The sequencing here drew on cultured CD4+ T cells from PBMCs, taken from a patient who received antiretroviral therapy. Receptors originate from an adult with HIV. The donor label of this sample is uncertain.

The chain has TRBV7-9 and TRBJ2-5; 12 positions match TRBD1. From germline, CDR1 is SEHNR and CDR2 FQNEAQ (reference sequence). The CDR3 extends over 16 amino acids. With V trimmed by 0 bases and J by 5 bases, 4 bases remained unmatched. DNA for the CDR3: TGTGCCAGCAGCTTAGCCGGGACAGGGGGCGTGGAGACCCAGTACTTC. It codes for CASSLAGTGGVETQYF.

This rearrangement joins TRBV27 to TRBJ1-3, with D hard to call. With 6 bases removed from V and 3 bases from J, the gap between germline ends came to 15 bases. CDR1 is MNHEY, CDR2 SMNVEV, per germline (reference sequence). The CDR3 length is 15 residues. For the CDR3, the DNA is TGTGCCAGCAGCCCTTCTTGGGCGGGTGGAAACACCATATATTTT. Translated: CASSPSWAGGNTIYF.

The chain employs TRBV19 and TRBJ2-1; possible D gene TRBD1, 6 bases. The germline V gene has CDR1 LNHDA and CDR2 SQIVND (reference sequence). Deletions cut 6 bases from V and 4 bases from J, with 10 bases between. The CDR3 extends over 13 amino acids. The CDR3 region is CASSTGQYNEQFF. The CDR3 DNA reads TGTGCCAGTAGCACCGGACAGTACAATGAGCAGTTCTTC. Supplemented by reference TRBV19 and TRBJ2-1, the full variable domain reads DGGITQSPKYLFRKEGQNVTLSCEQNLNHDAMYWYRQDPGQGLRLIYYSQIVNDFQKGDIAEGYSVSREKKESFPLTVTSAQKNPTAFYLCASSTGQYNEQFFGPGTRLTVL.

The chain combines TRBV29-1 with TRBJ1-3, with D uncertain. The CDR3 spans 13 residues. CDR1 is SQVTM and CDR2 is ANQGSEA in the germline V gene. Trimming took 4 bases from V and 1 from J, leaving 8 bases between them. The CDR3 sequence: CSVALVSGNTIYF. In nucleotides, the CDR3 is TGCAGCGTTGCCCTGGTTTCTGGAAACACCATATATTTT.

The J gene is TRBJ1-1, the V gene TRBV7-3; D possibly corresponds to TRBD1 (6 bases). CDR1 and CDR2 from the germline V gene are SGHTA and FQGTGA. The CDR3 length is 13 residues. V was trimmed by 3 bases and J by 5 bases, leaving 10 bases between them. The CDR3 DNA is TGTGCCAGCAGCTTGAACAGGGAAACTGAAGCTTTCTTT. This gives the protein CASSLNRETEAFF.

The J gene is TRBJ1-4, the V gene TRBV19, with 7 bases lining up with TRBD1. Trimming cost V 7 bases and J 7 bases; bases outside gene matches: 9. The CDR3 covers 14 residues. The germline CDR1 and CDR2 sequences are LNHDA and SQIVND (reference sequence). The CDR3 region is CASNVRGLGEKLFF. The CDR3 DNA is TGTGCCAGTAACGTAAGGGGGCTGGGTGAAAAACTGTTTTTT.

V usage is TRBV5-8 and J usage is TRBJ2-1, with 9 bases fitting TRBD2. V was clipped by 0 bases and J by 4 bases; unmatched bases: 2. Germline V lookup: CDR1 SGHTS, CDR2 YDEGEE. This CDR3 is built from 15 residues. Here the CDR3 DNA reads TGTGCCAGCAGCTTGGGACTAGCGGTATACAATGAGCAGTTCTTC. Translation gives CASSLGLAVYNEQFF.

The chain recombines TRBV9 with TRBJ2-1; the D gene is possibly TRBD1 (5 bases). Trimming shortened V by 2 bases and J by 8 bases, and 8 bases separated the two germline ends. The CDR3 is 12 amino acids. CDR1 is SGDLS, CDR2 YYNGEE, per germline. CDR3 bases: TGTGCCAGCAGCGTCACAGGTGATGAGCAGTTCTTC. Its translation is CASSVTGDEQFF.

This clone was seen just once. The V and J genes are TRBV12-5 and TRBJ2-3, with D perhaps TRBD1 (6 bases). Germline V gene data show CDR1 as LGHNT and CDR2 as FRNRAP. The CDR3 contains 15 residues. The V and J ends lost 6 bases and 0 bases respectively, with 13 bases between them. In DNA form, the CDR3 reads TGTGCTAGTGGCGCAGGGGATTCTAGCACAGATACGCAGTATTTT. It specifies CASGAGDSSTDTQYF.

The DNA of the CDR3 is TGTGCCAGCGGCCTCAGGGAAACAGATACGCAGTATTTT. It yields the protein CASGLRETDTQYF. This sequence joins TRBV6-5 and TRBJ2-3; D is possibly TRBD1 (5 bases). The CDR3 is 13 amino acids. V was shortened by 8 bases and J by 3 bases, with 12 bases between the two germline ends. Germline V CDR1 and CDR2: MNHEY, SVGAGI.

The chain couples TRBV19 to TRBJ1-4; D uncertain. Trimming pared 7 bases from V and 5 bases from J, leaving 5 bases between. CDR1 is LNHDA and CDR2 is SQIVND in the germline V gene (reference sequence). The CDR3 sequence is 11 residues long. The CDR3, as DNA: TGTGCCAGTACTGGGAATGAAAAACTGTTTTTT. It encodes CASTGNEKLFF.

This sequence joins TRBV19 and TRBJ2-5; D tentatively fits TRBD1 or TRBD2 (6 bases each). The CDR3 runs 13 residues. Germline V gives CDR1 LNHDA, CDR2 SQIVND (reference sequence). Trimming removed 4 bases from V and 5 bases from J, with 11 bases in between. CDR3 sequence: CASSRGAWETQYF. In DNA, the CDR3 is TGTGCCAGTAGTAGGGGGGCTTGGGAGACCCAGTACTTC.

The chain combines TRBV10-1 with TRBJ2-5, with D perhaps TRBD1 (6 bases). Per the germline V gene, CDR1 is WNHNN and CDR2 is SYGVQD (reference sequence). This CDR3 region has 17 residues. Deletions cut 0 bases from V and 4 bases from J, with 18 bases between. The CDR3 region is CASSESLGTKGGETQYF. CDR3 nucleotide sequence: TGCGCCAGCAGTGAGTCTTTGGGGACGAAAGGGGGAGAGACCCAGTACTTC.

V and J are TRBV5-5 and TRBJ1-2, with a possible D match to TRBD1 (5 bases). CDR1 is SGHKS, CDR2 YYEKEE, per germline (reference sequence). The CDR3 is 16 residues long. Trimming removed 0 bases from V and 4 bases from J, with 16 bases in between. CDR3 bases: TGTGCCAGCAGCTTGGTTGGTGCGGGGCAGAGCTATGGCTACACCTTC. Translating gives CASSLVGAGQSYGYTF.

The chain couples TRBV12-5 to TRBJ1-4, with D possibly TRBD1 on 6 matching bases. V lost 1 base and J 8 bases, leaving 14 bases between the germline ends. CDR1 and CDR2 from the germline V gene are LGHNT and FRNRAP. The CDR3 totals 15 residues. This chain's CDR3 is CASGLEQGLGEKLFF. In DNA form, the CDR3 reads TGTGCTAGTGGTTTGGAGCAGGGGCTCGGAGAAAAACTGTTTTTT.

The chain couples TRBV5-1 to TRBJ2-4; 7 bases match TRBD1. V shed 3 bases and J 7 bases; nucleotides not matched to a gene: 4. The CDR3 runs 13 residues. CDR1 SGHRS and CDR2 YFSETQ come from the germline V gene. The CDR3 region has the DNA TGCGCCAGCAGCTCGACAGGGTGGAACATTCAGTACTTC. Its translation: CASSSTGWNIQYF.

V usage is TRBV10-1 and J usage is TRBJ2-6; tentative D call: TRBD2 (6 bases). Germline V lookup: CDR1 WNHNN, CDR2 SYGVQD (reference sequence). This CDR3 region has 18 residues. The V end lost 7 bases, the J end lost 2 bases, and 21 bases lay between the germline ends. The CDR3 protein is CASKMIRGCGPGANVLTF. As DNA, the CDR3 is TGCGCCAGCAAGATGATTCGGGGGTGTGGGCCTGGGGCCAACGTCCTGACTTTC.

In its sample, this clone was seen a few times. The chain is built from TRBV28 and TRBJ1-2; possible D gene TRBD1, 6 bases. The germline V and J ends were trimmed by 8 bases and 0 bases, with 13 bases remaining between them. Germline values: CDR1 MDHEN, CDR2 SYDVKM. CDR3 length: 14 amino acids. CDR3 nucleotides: TGTGCCAGCCTCGGGGGGGGCCCTAACTATGGCTACACCTTC. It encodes CASLGGGPNYGYTF.

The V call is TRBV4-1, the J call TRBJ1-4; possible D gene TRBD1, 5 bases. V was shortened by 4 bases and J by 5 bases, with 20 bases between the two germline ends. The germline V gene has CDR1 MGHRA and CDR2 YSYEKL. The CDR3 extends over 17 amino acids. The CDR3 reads CASSPDRGRAKNEKLFF. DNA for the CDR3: TGCGCCAGCAGCCCAGATCGCGGCAGGGCGAAAAATGAAAAACTGTTTTTT.

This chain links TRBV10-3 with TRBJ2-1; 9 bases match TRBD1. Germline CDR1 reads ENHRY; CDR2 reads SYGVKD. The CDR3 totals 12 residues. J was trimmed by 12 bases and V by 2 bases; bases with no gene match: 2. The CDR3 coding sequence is TGTGCCATCAGTGAGCCGGGACAGGGGCAGTTCTTC. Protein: CAISEPGQGQFF.

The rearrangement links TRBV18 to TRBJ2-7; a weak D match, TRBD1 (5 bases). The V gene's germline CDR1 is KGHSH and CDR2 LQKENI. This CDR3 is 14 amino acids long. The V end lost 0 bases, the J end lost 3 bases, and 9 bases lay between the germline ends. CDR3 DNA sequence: TGTGCCAGCTCACCACCCAGGGCAAGCTACGAGCAGTACTTC. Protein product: CASSPPRASYEQYF. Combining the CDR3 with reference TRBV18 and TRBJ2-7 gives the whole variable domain NAGVMQNPRHLVRRRGQEARLRCSPMKGHSHVYWYRQLPEEGLKFMVYLQKENIIDESGMPKERFSAEFPKEGPSILRIQQVVRGDSAAYFCASSPPRASYEQYFGPGTRLTVT.